The T cell receptor beta chain under discussion was sequenced for a study of blood T cell repertoires in COVID-19. The wider study: Material from acute and convalescent COVID-19 was sourced from the United States, Italy and Spain. The cDNA or gDNA used as material had been derived from T cells, B-cell-depleted T cells, or PBMCs.

Source study methods: Estimation of nucleated cell counts was performed using reference gene primer amplification. TCRdb keeps only in-frame clones here, not all; method: immunoSEQ multiplex PCR. V and J calls plus clone size are reproduced from that table; the DNA served to infer D and trimming. The sample contains approximately 120,000 clones, about 83% of which appear only once. Germline V gene lookup returns CDR1 MGHRA and CDR2 YSYEKL. The length of the CDR3 is 15 residues. Unmatched junction bases numbered 14, after V lost 3 bases and J lost 15 bases. The sample consisted of peripheral blood. The chain links TRBV4-1 to TRBJ1-6, with 7 bases fitting TRBD1. The receptor was derived from a man at least 80 years old with active or convalescent COVID-19. As DNA, the CDR3 is TGCGCCAGCAGCCATCTCCGGGACAGAAATTTTTTCCTCCACTTT. Translation: CASSHLRDRNFFLHF.